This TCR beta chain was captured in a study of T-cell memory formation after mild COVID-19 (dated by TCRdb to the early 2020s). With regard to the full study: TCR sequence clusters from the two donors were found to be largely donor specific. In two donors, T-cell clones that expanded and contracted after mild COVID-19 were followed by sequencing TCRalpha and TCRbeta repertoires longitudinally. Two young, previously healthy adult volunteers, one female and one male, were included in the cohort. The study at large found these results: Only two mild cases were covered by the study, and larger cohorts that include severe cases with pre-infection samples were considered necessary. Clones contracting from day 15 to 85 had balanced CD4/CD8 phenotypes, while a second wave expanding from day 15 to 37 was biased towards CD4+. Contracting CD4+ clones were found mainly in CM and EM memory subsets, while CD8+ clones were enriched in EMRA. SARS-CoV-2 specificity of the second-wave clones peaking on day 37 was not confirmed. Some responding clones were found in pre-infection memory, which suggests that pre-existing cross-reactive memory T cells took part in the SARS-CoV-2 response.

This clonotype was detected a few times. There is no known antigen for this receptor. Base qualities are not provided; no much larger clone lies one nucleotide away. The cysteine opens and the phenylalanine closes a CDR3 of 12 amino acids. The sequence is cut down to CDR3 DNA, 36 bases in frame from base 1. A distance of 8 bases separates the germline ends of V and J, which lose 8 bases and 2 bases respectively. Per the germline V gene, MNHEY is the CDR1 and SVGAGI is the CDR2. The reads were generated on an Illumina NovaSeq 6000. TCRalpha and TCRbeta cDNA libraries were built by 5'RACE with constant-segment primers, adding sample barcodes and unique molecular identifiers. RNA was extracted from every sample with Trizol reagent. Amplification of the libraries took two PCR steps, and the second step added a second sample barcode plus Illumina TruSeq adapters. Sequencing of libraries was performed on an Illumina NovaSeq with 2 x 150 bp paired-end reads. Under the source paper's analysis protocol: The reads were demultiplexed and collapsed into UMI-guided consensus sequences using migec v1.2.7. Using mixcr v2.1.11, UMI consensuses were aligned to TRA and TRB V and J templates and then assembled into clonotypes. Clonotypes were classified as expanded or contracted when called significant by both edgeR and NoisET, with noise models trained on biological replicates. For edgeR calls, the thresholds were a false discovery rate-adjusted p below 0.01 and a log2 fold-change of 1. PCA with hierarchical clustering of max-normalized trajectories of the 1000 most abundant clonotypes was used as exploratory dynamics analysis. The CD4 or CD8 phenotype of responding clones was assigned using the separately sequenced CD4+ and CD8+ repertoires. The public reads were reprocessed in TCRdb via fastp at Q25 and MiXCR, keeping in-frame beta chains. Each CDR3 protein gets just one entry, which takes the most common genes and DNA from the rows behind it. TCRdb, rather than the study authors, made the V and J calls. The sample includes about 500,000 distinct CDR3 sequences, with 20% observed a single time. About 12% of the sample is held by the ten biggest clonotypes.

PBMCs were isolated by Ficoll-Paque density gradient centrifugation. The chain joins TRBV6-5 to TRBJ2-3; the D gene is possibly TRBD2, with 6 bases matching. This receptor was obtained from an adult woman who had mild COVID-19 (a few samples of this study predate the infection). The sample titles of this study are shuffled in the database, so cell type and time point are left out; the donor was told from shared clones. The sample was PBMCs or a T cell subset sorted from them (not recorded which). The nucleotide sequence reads TGTGCCAGCCGGGGGAACACAGATACGCAGTATTTT. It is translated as CASRGNTDTQYF.